The 12 T cell receptor beta chains listed next were all sequenced from one sample in a study of human T cells and chemical hapten exposure. MiXCR, applied by TCRdb to the RACE reads, yields one record per CDR3 protein. Counted here are over 65,000 distinct CDR3 sequences, 11% occurring once; the ten biggest clones make up 1.6%. The sample's time point: patch test 2, 6 weeks after DPC sensitization. Regarding treatment: therapeutic diphenylcyclopropenone sensitization with weekly scalp DPC. The sample was whole blood, taken in connection with sensitization to the hapten diphenylcyclopropenone (DPC). These receptors all stem from a man younger than 35 with alopecia areata. Some clones in this sample may be carry-over from other donors' samples.

There are many counts of this clonotype. This chain links TRBV10-3 with TRBJ2-5; 10 bases match TRBD1. This CDR3 has 13 amino acids. Losses at the gene ends were 8 bases for V and 4 bases for J; bases not matched to a gene: 4. CDR1 and CDR2 from the germline V gene are ENHRY and SYGVKD. The CDR3 coding sequence is TGTGCCATCGGAGACAGGGGGCGAGAGACCCAGTACTTC. Its translation is CAIGDRGRETQYF.

V and J are TRBV10-3 and TRBJ1-1; no clear D. CDR3 size: 13 residues. Per germline, CDR1 ENHRY and CDR2 SYGVKD. V lost 3 bases and J 1 base, leaving 6 bases between the germline ends. The CDR3: CAISDIPNTEAFF. CDR3 in DNA: TGTGCCATCAGTGATATCCCGAACACTGAAGCTTTCTTT.

This clonotype turned up a few times. The CDR3 reads CASSWGTGNSPLHF. The CDR3 DNA follows: TGTGCCAGCAGTTGGGGGACAGGGAATTCACCCCTCCACTTT. J is TRBJ1-6 and V is TRBV27; TRBD1 matches at 9 bases. Germline CDR1 is MNHEY and CDR2 is SMNVEV (reference sequence). V dropped 4 bases and J dropped 7; count of bases not matched to a gene: 2. The CDR3 is made up of 14 amino acids.

The table lists this clonotype with a few counts. The chain couples TRBV6-2 or TRBV6-3 to TRBJ2-2, with a weak D call TRBD1 (6 bases). Trimming took off 7 bases at V and 1 base at J, with 16 bases between the two ends. Germline CDR1 MNHEY, CDR2 SVGEGT. This CDR3 is built from 16 residues. The CDR3 DNA is TGTGCCAGCACCCTTCAAGGGGGAATGAACACCGGGGAGCTGTTTTTT. Translation: CASTLQGGMNTGELFF.

The V call is TRBV20-1, the J call TRBJ1-6; tentative D call: TRBD1 (5 bases). Germline CDR1 is DFQATT and CDR2 is SNEGSKA (reference sequence). Trimming shortened V by 6 bases and J by 0 bases, and 15 bases separated the two germline ends. This CDR3 is built from 16 residues. The CDR3 loop reads CSARRGVSSYNSPLHF. The CDR3 region has the DNA TGCAGTGCCCGTCGGGGGGTGAGCTCCTATAATTCACCCCTCCACTTT.

This clonotype came up a few times. The V and J genes are TRBV18 and TRBJ2-7; D is perhaps TRBD2 (7 bases). The CDR3 covers 15 residues. Germline CDR1 is KGHSH and CDR2 is LQKENI. V lost 3 bases, J lost 5 bases, and 17 bases lay in between. CDR3 DNA sequence: TGTGCCAGCTCACCGCGGGGGCTTTCGGTACACGAGCAGTACTTC. It specifies CASSPRGLSVHEQYF.

With regard to this clonotype: A much bigger clone sits one base away, suggesting this may be a read error. This chain connects TRBV18 to TRBJ2-6; D uncertain. The germline CDR1 and CDR2 sequences are KGHSH and LQKENI. CDR3 size: 15 residues. CDR3 nucleotide sequence: TGTGTCAGCTCACCAACCGGGTCCGGGGCCAACGTCCTGACTTTC. It is translated as CVSSPTGSGANVLTF.

This clonotype was counted only a few times. In this CDR3 the conserved last residue, phenylalanine or tryptophan, is missing, so a read error is likely. The chain links TRBV11-2 to TRBJ2-3; 8 bases line up with TRBD2. Germline V gives CDR1 SGHAT, CDR2 FQNNGV. V lost 2 bases to trimming and J lost 4 bases; unmatched junction nucleotides: 5. CDR3 size: 15 residues. Here the CDR3 DNA reads TGTGCCAGCAGCTTAAATGAGGGACTAGCAGATACGCAGTATTCT. Translated: CASSLNEGLADTQYS.

This clonotype was seen many times. The V call is TRBV11-2, the J call TRBJ2-5; tentatively, D is TRBD1 or TRBD2 (7 bases each). CDR1 is SGHAT, CDR2 FQNNGV, per germline. V gave up 6 bases and J gave up 5 bases, with 16 bases separating them. The CDR3 is 14 residues long. CDR3 amino acids: CASRSGGGSETQYF. In DNA form, the CDR3 reads TGTGCCAGCAGATCAGGGGGGGGCTCGGAGACCCAGTACTTC.

Many counts were recorded for this clonotype. V is TRBV11-2 and J is TRBJ2-3; the match to TRBD1 covers 10 bases. This CDR3 is 16 amino acids long. The J segment lost 6 bases and the V segment lost 1 base, leaving 7 bases of the junction unmatched. The germline V gene encodes CDR1 SGHAT and CDR2 FQNNGV. The CDR3 nucleotides read TGTGCCAGCAGCTTAGTGACAGGGGGCTCTCGGGATACGCAGTATTTT. Its translation: CASSLVTGGSRDTQYF.

The chain combines TRBV27 with TRBJ1-2; D not resolved. The CDR3 loop spans 11 amino acids. Germline loops: CDR1 MNHEY, CDR2 SMNVEV (reference sequence). V was clipped by 6 bases and J by 6 bases, with 8 bases between them. The DNA of the CDR3 is TGTGCCAGCAGAACCAGAAATGGCTACACCTTC. This gives the protein CASRTRNGYTF.

This clonotype has a count of ten or more. The chain combines TRBV21-1 with TRBJ1-1. TRBV21-1 is designated a pseudogene. The CDR3 has 17 residues. The CDR3: CASSGMGRRGANTEAFF. CDR3 DNA: TGTGCCAGCAGCGGTATGGGGAGGAGGGGAGCGAACACTGAAGCTTTCTTT.